This T cell receptor beta chain was retrieved from a study of cytomegalovirus exposure and HLA in healthy donors. Findings of the study overall: High specificity and sensitivity for cytomegalovirus status were reported for the classifier. The study labeled more than 150 TCR beta chains cytomegalovirus-associated.

Trimming shortened V by 0 bases and J by 0 bases, and 10 bases separated the two germline ends. The germline V gene has CDR1 SGHRS and CDR2 YFSETQ. The CDR3 covers 16 residues. PCR was performed using 60 Vbeta and 13 Jbeta primers. The repertoire was sequenced with immunoSEQ multiplex PCR; TCRdb's copy has only in-frame clones and lacks some. The sample records more than 95,000 clones, approximately 80% being singletons. With respect to this clone: Antigen unknown.

The sequence came from a woman in her thirties or forties in good health and CMV-seronegative. The gene calls are TRBV5-1 and TRBJ1-3; D is undetermined. Sequenced: PBMCs. DNA for the CDR3: TGCGCCAGCAGCTTGGGGGCCGCAGCCTCTGGAAACACCATATATTTT. Amino acid sequence: CASSLGAAASGNTIYF.